The 7 T cell receptor beta chains presented below share a single source sample, sequenced in a study of blood T cell repertoires in COVID-19. TCRdb keeps only in-frame clones here, not all; method: immunoSEQ multiplex PCR. The table has about 44,000 clones, around 90% seen once. Material for sequencing was peripheral blood. The receptor set was obtained from an elderly woman in a cohort sampled during active or convalescent COVID-19.

The chain uses TRBV13 and TRBJ2-7, with 9 nucleotides matching TRBD1. This CDR3 has 14 amino acids. V shed 3 bases and J 3 bases; nucleotides not matched to a gene: 3. In germline, CDR1 is PRHDT, CDR2 FYEKMQ (reference sequence). The CDR3 loop reads CASSFGTGRYEQYF. The CDR3 DNA sequence: TGTGCCAGCAGCTTTGGGACAGGGCGCTACGAGCAGTACTTC.

This clone was seen a single time. This chain connects TRBV6-6 to TRBJ1-1; D perhaps matches TRBD1 (5 bases). V was cut by 0 bases and J by 3 bases, with 8 bases left in between. The CDR3 is made up of 14 amino acids. Germline V gene data show CDR1 as MNHNY and CDR2 as SVGAGI (reference sequence). The CDR3 sequence is CASSYSPGDTEAFF. The DNA for the CDR3 is TGTGCCAGCAGTTACTCGCCGGGGGACACTGAAGCTTTCTTT.

The J gene is TRBJ2-1, the V gene TRBV5-1, with 8 bases lining up with TRBD2. The CDR3 is 17 amino acids. Per germline, CDR1 SGHRS and CDR2 YFSETQ. J was trimmed by 4 bases and V by 4 bases; bases with no gene match: 13. In DNA form, the CDR3 reads TGCGCCAGCAGCCCGGGAGGGACAACCTTCCTGTACAATGAGCAGTTCTTC. Translation: CASSPGGTTFLYNEQFF.

The chain carries TRBV20-1 and TRBJ2-1; 11 bases are a match to TRBD2. Looked up from germline, CDR1 is DFQATT and CDR2 is SNEGSKA (reference sequence). This CDR3 region has 14 residues. The J segment lost 9 bases and the V segment lost 3 bases, leaving 7 bases of the junction unmatched. This CDR3 reads CSASRLAGRFEQFF. The DNA of the CDR3 is TGCAGTGCTAGTAGACTAGCGGGAAGGTTTGAGCAGTTCTTC.

The chain recombines TRBV4-3 with TRBJ2-1; D call uncertain. Trimming took off 2 bases at V and 5 bases at J, with 10 bases between the two ends. Germline assignment: CDR1 LGHNA and CDR2 YSLEER. This CDR3 region has 14 residues. The CDR3 DNA reads TGCGCCAGCAGCCAATCGAACACCAACAATGAGCAGTTCTTC. Protein: CASSQSNTNNEQFF.

This clone was counted a single time. The chain recombines TRBV7-8 with TRBJ2-7; TRBD2 might be the D (7 bases). The V end lost 0 bases, the J end lost 2 bases, and 11 bases lay between the germline ends. Germline-derived CDR1 and CDR2 are SGHVS and FQNEAQ. The CDR3 has 15 amino acids. CDR3 in amino acids: CASSLARGPTYEQYF. CDR3 DNA sequence: TGTGCCAGCAGCTTAGCGCGGGGGCCCACCTACGAGCAGTACTTC.

This clone appeared a single time. The V gene is TRBV7-8, the J gene TRBJ1-1; D is unresolved. Germline V lookup: CDR1 SGHVS, CDR2 FQNEAQ. V shed 7 bases and J shed 0 bases, with 12 bases lying between them. This CDR3 is built from 14 residues. The CDR3 sequence is CASIQTHMNTEAFF. CDR3 sequence (DNA): TGTGCCAGCATCCAGACACACATGAACACTGAAGCTTTCTTT. The whole variable domain, remainder taken from reference TRBV7-8 and TRBJ1-1, is GAGVSQSPRYKVAKRGQDVALRCDPISGHVSLFWYQQALGQGPEFLTYFQNEAQLDKSGLPSDRFFAERPEGSVSTLKIQRTQQEDSAVYLCASIQTHMNTEAFFGQGTRLTVV.